The T cell receptor beta chain under discussion was sequenced for a study of cytomegalovirus exposure and HLA in healthy donors. General observations from the study: Rarity marked most TCR sequences, yet some public TCRs occurred in many donors.

Profiled with immunoSEQ multiplex PCR; TCRdb holds only in-frame clones, not every one. The profile covers some 130,000 clones, with almost 90% appearing a single time and about 1.5% taken by the ten largest. Concerning this clone itself: The antigen is not known.

The CDR3 contains 19 residues. Per the germline V gene, CDR1 is SGHNT and CDR2 is YYREEE (reference sequence). J lost 2 bases, V lost 0 bases, and 9 bases had no gene match. The rearrangement joins TRBV5-4 to TRBJ2-1; 12 bases are shared with TRBD2. The TCR originated in a man younger than 40 in good health and CMV-seronegative. Material for sequencing was PBMCs. This CDR3 reads CASSLGLAGDGSPYNEQFF. The DNA of the CDR3 is TGTGCCAGCAGCTTGGGACTAGCGGGAGACGGCTCTCCCTACAATGAGCAGTTCTTC.